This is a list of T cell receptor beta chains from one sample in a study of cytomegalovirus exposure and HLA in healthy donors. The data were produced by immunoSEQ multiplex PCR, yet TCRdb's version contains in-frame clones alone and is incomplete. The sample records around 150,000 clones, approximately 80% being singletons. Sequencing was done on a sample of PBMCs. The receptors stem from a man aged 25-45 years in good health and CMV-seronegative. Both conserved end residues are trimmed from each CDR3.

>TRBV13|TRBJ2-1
ASSIGTGGNNEQF
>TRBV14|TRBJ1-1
ASSAQVPGDTEAF
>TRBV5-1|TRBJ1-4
ASSLSQLNEKLF
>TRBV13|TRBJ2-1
ASSSTEDNEQF
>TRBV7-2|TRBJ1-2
ASSLALRGGYT
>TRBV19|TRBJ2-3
ASSKGGGHTDTQY
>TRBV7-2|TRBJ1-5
ASSSNSNQPQH
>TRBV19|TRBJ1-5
ASSNNQPQH
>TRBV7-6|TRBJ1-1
ASSSRTGGRNTEAF
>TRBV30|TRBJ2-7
AWRFLGKAGGTPSYEQY
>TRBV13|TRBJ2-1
ASSLERQYNEQF
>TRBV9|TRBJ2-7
ASSVGLAFTYEQY
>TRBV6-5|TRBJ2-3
ASRNRATDTQY
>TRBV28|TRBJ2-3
ASTPITLAGGVDTQY
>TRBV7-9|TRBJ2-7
ASRKGTSGGGNPYEQY
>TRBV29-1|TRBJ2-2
SVEGGPQLVGTGELF
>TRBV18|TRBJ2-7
ASGPGPYEQY
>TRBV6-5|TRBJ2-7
ASSYPGQTYEQY
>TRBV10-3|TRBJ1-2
AISESRDSIGYT
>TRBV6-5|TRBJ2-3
ASSRTGMTDTQY
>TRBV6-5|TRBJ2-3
ASGPGGRTDTQY
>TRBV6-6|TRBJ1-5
ASSYGQGDQPQH
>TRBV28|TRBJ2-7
ASSAAREQY
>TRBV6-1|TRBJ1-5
ASSVKGQGGNQPQH
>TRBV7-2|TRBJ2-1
ASSSGLAGVGEQF
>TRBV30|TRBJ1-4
AWGTGGDEKLF
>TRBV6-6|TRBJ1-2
ASSSPHREGGYT
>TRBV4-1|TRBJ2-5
ASSPRLAGILREQY
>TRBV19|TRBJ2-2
ASSMGGTGELF
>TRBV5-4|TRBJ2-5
ASSLPKTGPKTQY
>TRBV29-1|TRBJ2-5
SVPLGGAQY
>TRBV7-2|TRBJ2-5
ASSPSPIGGGGETQY
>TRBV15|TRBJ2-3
ATSIGPGLAGADTQY
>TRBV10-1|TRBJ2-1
AGVGSGRGYNEQF
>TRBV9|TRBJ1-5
ASSKGQGNQPQH
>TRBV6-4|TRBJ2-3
ASSTGASTDTQY
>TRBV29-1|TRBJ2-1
SVVFGTSGVRQEQF
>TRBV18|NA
ASSPVAGPTTEQY
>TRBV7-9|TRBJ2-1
SSSLGSPEQF
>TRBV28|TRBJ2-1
ASSLGQGSYNEQF
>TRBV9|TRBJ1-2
ASSTRTGGYT
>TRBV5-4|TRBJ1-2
ASSLVGTSYGYT
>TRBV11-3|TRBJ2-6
ASSAGLAGSGANVLT
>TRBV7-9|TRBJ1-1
ASSLPMGGATEAF
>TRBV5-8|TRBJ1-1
ASTRTGGTEAF
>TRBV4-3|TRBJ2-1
ASSQAEREGRGEQF
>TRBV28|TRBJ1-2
ASITHRDRASNYGYT
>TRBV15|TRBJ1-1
ATSRDRGTAYTEAF
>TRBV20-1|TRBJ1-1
SARGRGLAF
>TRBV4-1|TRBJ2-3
ASSPSRRTEFTDTQY
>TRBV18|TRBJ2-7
ASSPPITRYEQY
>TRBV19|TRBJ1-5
ASTQGLGYSNQPQH
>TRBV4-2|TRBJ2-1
ASSLGTGNNEQF
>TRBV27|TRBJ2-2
AAKGAFPGELF
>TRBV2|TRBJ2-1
ASTESRNEQF
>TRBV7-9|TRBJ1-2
ASSTAQGNYGYT
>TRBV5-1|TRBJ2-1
ASSLEGRNEQF